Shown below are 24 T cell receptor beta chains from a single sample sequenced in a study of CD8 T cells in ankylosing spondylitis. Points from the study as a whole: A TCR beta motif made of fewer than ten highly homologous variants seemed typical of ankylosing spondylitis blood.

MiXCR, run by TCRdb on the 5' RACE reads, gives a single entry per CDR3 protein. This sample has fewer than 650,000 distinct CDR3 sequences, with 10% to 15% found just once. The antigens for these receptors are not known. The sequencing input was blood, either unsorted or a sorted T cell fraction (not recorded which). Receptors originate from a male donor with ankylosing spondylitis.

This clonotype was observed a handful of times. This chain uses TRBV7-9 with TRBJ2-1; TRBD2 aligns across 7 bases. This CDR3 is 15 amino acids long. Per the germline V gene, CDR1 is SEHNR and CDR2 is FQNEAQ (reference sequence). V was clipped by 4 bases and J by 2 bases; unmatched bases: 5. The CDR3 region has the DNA TGTGCCAGCAGCTGGGCGGGGGTAACCTACAATGAGCAGTTCTTC. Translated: CASSWAGVTYNEQFF.

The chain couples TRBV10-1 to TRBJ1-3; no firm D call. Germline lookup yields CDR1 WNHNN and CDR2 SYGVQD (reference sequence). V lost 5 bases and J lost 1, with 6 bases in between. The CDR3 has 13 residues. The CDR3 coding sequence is TGCGCCAGCAGTTTTCCTTCTGGAAACACCATATATTTT. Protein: CASSFPSGNTIYF.

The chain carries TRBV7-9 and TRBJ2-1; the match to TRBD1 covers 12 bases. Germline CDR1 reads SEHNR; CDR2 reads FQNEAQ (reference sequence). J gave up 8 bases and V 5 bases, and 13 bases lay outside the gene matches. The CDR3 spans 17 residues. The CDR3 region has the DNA TGTGCCAGCAGCCCTTCCCCTTGGGACAGGGGGCAGGATGAGCAGTTCTTC. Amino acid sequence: CASSPSPWDRGQDEQFF.

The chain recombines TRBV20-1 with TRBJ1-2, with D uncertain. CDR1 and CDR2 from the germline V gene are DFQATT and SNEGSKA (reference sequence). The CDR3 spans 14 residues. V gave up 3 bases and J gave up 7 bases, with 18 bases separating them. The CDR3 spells CSASLRVERIGYTF. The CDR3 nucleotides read TGCAGTGCTAGTCTCCGGGTCGAAAGGATTGGCTACACCTTC.

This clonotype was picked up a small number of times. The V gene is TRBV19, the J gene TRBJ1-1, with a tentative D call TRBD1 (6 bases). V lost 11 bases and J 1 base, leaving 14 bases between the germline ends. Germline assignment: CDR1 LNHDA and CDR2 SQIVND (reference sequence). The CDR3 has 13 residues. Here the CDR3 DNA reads TGTGCCGTGAACCGGGGACAGAACACTGAAGCTTTCTTT. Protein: CAVNRGQNTEAFF.

This CDR3 is CASTQREVVNEQFF. In DNA form, the CDR3 reads TGTGCCAGCACCCAGCGGGAGGTCGTTAATGAGCAGTTCTTC. The V and J genes are TRBV2 and TRBJ2-1; 9 bases are a match to TRBD2. V lost 7 bases to trimming and J lost 7 bases; unmatched junction nucleotides: 8. Germline lookup yields CDR1 SNHLY and CDR2 FYNNEI. The CDR3 sequence is 14 residues long. Filled out from reference TRBV2 and TRBJ2-1, the complete variable domain reads EPEVTQTPSHQVTQMGQEVILRCVPISNHLYFYWYRQILGQKVEFLVSFYNNEISEKSEIFDDQFSVERPDGSNFTLKIRSTKLEDSAMYFCASTQREVVNEQFFGPGTRLTVL.

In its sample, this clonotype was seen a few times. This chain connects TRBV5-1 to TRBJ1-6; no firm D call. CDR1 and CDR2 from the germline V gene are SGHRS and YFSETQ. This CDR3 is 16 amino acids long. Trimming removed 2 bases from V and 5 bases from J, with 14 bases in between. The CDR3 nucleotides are TGCGCCAGCAGCTTAGCCGGCCACCCGGATAATTCACCCCTCCACTTT. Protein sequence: CASSLAGHPDNSPLHF.

This chain's CDR3 is CASSVDWTGGNEKLFF. The CDR3 DNA reads as TGTGCCAGCAGTGTCGATTGGACAGGGGGCAATGAAAAACTGTTTTTT. The chain is built from TRBV2 and TRBJ1-4, with 11 bases fitting TRBD1. The CDR3 is 16 residues long. J was trimmed by 5 bases and V by 4 bases; bases with no gene match: 6. Germline V gene sequence: CDR1 SNHLY, CDR2 FYNNEI.

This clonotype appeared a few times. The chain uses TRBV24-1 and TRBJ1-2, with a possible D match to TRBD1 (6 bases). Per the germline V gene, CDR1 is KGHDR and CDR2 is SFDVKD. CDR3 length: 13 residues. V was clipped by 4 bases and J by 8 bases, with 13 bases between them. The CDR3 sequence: CATSDPGAGGYTF. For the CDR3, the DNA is TGTGCCACCAGTGACCCAGGGGCAGGCGGCTACACCTTC.

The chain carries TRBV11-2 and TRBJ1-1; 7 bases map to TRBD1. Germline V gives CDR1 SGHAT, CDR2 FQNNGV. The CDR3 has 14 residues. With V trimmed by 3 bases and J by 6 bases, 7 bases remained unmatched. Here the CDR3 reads CASSLGPTGAEAFF. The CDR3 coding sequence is TGTGCCAGCAGCTTGGGCCCCACAGGGGCTGAAGCTTTCTTT.

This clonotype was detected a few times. Here the CDR3 reads CSAPKFDSRPDNEQFF. CDR3 nucleotide sequence: TGCAGTGCCCCGAAGTTTGATTCCCGGCCTGACAATGAGCAGTTCTTC. This sequence joins TRBV20-1 and TRBJ2-1; no definite D call. Trimming took 6 bases from V and 5 from J, leaving 23 bases between them. Germline CDR1 reads DFQATT; CDR2 reads SNEGSKA (reference sequence). The CDR3 totals 16 residues.

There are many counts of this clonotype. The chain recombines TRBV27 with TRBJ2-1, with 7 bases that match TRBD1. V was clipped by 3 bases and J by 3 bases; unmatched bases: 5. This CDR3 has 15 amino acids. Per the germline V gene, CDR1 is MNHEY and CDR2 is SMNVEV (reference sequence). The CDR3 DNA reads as TGTGCCAGCAGTTTGAGGGACAGCCTCTACAATGAGCAGTTCTTC. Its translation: CASSLRDSLYNEQFF.

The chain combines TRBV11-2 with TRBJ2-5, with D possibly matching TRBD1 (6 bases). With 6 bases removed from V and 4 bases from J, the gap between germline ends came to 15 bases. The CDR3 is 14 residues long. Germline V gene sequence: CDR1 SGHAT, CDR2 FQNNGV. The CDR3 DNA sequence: TGTGCCAGCAGGAGGAACAGGGTGGGAGAGACCCAGTACTTC. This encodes CASRRNRVGETQYF.

CDR3 coding DNA: TGTGCCAGCAGCCTCCCGAACGGGGGCCAAGAGACCCAGTACTTC. Translation gives CASSLPNGGQETQYF. V gene TRBV12-3 or TRBV12-4 combines with J gene TRBJ2-5; TRBD2 is a possible D gene (6 bases). Trimming removed 6 bases at V and 1 base at J, with 15 bases between. CDR3 size: 15 residues.

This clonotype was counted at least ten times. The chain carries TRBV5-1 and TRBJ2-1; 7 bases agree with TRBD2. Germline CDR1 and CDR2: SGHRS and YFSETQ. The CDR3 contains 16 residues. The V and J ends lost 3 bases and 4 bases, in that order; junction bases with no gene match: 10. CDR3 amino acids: CASSWTGGPQYNEQFF. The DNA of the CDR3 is TGCGCCAGCAGCTGGACGGGAGGCCCACAGTACAATGAGCAGTTCTTC.

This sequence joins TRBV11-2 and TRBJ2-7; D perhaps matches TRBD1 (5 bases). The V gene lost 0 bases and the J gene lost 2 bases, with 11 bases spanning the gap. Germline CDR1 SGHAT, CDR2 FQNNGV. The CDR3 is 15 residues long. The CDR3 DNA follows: TGTGCCAGCAGCTTAGATCCGGACAATACCTACGAGCAGTACGTC. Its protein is CASSLDPDNTYEQYV.

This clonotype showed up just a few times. CDR3 nucleotide sequence: TGTGCCAGCAGCCAGGGTTTGGGGACTAACCCCCACGAGCAGTACTTC. Translated, it gives CASSQGLGTNPHEQYF. The genes are TRBV4-2 and TRBJ2-7, with TRBD2 matching 7 bases. CDR3 length: 16 residues. The V gene end was trimmed by 3 bases and the J gene end by 5 bases; junction bases not matched to a gene: 13. Per germline, CDR1 LGHNA and CDR2 YNFKEQ.

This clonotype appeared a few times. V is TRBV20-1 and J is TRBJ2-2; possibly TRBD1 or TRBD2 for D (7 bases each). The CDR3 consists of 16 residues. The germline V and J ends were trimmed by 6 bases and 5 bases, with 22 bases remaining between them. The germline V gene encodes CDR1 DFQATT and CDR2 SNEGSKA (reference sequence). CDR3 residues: CSAITGEGVRTGELFF. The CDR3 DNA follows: TGCAGTGCCATAACAGGGGAGGGGGTTCGGACCGGGGAGCTGTTTTTT.

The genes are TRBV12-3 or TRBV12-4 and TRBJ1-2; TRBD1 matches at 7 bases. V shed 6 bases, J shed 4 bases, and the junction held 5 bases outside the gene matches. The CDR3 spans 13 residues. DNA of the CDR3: TGTGCCAGCAGGCCCGGACAGGTCTATGGCTACACCTTC. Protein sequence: CASRPGQVYGYTF.

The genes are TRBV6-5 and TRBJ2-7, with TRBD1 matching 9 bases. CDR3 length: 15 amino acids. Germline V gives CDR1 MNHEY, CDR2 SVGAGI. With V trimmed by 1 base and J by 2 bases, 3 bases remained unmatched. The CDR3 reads CASSYLGQGTYEQYF. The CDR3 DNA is TGTGCCAGCAGTTACTTGGGACAGGGAACCTACGAGCAGTACTTC.

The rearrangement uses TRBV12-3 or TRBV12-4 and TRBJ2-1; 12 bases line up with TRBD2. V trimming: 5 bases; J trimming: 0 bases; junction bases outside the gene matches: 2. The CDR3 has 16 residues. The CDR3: CASSTSGRNSYNEQFF. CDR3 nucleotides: TGTGCCAGCAGTACTAGCGGGAGGAACTCCTACAATGAGCAGTTCTTC.

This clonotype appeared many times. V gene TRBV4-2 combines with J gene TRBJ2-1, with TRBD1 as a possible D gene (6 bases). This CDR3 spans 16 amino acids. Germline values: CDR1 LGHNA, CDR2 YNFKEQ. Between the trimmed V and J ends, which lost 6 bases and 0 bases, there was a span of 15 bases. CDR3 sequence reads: CASSQKGESSYNEQFF. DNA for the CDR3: TGTGCCAGCAGTCAAAAGGGGGAAAGCTCCTACAATGAGCAGTTCTTC.

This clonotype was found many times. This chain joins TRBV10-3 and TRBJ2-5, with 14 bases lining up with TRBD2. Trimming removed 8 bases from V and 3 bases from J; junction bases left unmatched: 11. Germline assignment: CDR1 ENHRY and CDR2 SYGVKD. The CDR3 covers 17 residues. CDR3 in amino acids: CAIGGTSGRGIEETQYF. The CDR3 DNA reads TGTGCCATCGGGGGGACTAGCGGGAGAGGTATCGAAGAGACCCAGTACTTC.

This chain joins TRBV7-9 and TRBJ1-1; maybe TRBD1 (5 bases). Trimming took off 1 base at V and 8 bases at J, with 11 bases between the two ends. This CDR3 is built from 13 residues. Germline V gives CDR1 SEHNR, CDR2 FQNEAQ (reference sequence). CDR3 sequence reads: CASSLDTRAEAFF. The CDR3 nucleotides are TGTGCCAGCAGCTTAGATACCAGGGCCGAAGCTTTCTTT.